The subject of this entry is one T cell receptor (beta chain). The data are from a study of technical replicates of blood from several donors. The data were produced by immunoSEQ multiplex PCR, yet TCRdb's version contains in-frame clones alone and is incomplete. The repertoire holds over 50,000 clones, with just under 95% as singletons. CDR1 is SGHTA and CDR2 is FQGNSA in the germline V gene. The V gene lost 5 bases and the J gene lost 3 bases, with 10 bases spanning the gap. The CDR3 sequence is 13 residues long. This sequence originates from a human donor in good health. Some clones in this sample may be carry-over from other donors' samples. Material for sequencing was PBMCs. This rearrangement joins TRBV7-2 to TRBJ1-1; D perhaps matches TRBD1 (6 bases). CDR3 region: CASSPDSYTEAFF. DNA of the CDR3: TGTGCCAGCAGCCCGGACAGCTACACTGAAGCTTTCTTT. Using reference TRBV7-2 and TRBJ1-1 for the parts outside the CDR3, the full variable domain is GAGVSQSPSNKVTEKGKDVELRCDPISGHTALYWYRQSLGQGLEFLIYFQGNSAPDKSGLPSDRFSAERTGGSVSTLTIQRTQQEDSAVYLCASSPDSYTEAFFGQGTRLTVV.